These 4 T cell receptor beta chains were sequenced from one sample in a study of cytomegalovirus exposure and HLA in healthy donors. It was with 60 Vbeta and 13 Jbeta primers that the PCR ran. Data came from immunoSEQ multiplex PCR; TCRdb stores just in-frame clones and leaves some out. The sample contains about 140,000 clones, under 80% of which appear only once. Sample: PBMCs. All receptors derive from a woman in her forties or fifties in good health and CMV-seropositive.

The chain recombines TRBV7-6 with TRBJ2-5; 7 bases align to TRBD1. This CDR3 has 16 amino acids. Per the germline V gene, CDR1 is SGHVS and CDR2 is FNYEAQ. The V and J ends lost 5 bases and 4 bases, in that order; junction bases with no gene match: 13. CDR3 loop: CASSPGSTGSIETQYF. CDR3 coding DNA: TGTGCCAGCAGCCCAGGCTCGACAGGGTCCATAGAGACCCAGTACTTC.

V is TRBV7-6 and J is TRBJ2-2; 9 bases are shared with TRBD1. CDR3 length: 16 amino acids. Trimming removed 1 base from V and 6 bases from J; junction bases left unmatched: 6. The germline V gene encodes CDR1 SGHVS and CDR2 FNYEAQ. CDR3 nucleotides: TGTGCCAGCAGCTTAGTCGACAGGGGGATCCCCGGGGAGCTGTTTTTT. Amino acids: CASSLVDRGIPGELFF. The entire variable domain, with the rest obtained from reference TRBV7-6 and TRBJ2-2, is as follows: GAGVSQSPRYKVTKRGQDVALRCDPISGHVSLYWYRQALGQGPEFLTYFNYEAQQDKSGLPNDRFSAERPEGSISTLTIQRTEQRDSAMYRCASSLVDRGIPGELFFGEGSRLTVL.

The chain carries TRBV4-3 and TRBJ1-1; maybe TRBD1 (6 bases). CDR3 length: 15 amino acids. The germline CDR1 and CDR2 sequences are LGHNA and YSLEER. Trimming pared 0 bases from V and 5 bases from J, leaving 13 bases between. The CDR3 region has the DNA TGCGCCAGCAGCCAAGATCCCGCAGGGGAAACTGAAGCTTTCTTT. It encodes CASSQDPAGETEAFF.

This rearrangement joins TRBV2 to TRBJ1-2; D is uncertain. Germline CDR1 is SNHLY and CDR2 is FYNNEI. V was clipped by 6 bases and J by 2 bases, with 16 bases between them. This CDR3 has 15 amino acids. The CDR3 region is CASRAGPGTNYGYTF. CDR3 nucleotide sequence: TGTGCCAGCAGAGCAGGACCGGGAACAAACTATGGCTACACCTTC.